Below, 9 T cell receptor beta chains from the same sample are listed, as sequenced in a study of T cells in Graves' hyperthyroidism and ophthalmopathy. RNA transcripts gave rise to amplified TCR beta CDR3 regions. During a first-round RT-PCR of the TCR CDR3, the HTBI primer set was used. In TCRdb, the multiplex PCR reads were re-called with MiXCR into one record per CDR3 protein. This sample yields a few hundred thousand distinct CDR3 sequences, of which 15% to 20% are seen a single time; roughly 49% belongs to the top ten. Input material: blood. The receptors derive from a woman aged 45-60 years with Graves' hyperthyroidism.

The table lists this clonotype with a few counts. The V gene is TRBV12-3 or TRBV12-4, the J gene TRBJ1-5, with TRBD1 matching over 7 bases. This CDR3 is built from 16 residues. V was clipped by 5 bases and J by 7 bases; unmatched bases: 14. In DNA form, the CDR3 reads TGTGCCAGCAGTGAGACCAGGGGGACCGGGGGACAGCCCCAGCATTTT. Its translation is CASSETRGTGGQPQHF.

This clonotype occurred a few times. This chain uses TRBV13 with TRBJ1-2; 7 bases fit TRBD1. The CDR3 has 16 amino acids. Germline V CDR1 and CDR2: PRHDT, FYEKMQ (reference sequence). Unmatched junction bases numbered 12, after V lost 5 bases and J lost 3 bases. CDR3 bases: TGTGCCAGCAGCGACTCTTTTAGAACAGGGGACTATGGCTACACCTTC. It is translated as CASSDSFRTGDYGYTF.

This clonotype has a count of ten or more. This rearrangement joins TRBV2 to TRBJ1-4, with 8 nucleotides matching TRBD1. The CDR3 extends over 14 amino acids. Germline V gene sequence: CDR1 SNHLY, CDR2 FYNNEI. V lost 3 bases and J lost 6; bases outside the gene matches: 3. The CDR3 coding sequence is TGTGCCAGCAGTGATGGACAGGGCGATGAAAAACTGTTTTTT. Amino acid sequence: CASSDGQGDEKLFF.

Points on this clonotype: Given a much more abundant clone one base away, this may be a read error. This chain joins TRBV3-1 and TRBJ2-1; 8 bases are a match to TRBD1. Germline V gives CDR1 LGHDT, CDR2 YNNKEL (reference sequence). This CDR3 is built from 15 residues. V shed 5 bases, J shed 1 base, and the junction held 4 bases outside the gene matches. The CDR3 DNA follows: TGTGCCAGCAGCGTAGGACAGGGTTCCTACAATGAGCAGTTCTTC. This encodes CASSVGQGSYNEQFF.

This clonotype has a count of ten or more. This chain joins TRBV5-1 and TRBJ1-2, with D maybe TRBD1 (6 bases). CDR3 length: 16 residues. The V gene lost 4 bases and the J gene lost 6 bases, with 22 bases spanning the gap. Germline loops: CDR1 SGHRS, CDR2 YFSETQ. The CDR3 reads CASSLSGVGGTNGYTF. CDR3 in DNA: TGCGCCAGCAGCCTTTCCGGTGTAGGGGGGACGAATGGCTACACCTTC.

This clonotype was seen only a few times. The chain uses TRBV20-1 and TRBJ2-5, with 9 bases matching TRBD1. The CDR3 contains 14 residues. Germline values: CDR1 DFQATT, CDR2 SNEGSKA (reference sequence). V dropped 6 bases and J dropped 3; count of bases not matched to a gene: 8. DNA for the CDR3: TGCAGTGCAAACAGGGGGCTTGGTGAAGAGACCCAGTACTTC. This translates into CSANRGLGEETQYF.

The rearrangement joins TRBV6-5 to TRBJ1-1; TRBD1 is a possible D gene (5 bases). The CDR3 has 14 amino acids. Germline lookup yields CDR1 MNHEY and CDR2 SVGAGI. Trimming removed 1 base from V and 5 bases from J, with 11 bases in between. The CDR3 DNA reads TGTGCCAGCAGTTACTTGGGGGGTGGGACTGAAGCTTTCTTT. It specifies CASSYLGGGTEAFF.

In its sample, this clonotype was seen many times. The chain employs TRBV2 and TRBJ2-5, with unresolved D. This CDR3 contains 13 residues. CDR1 SNHLY and CDR2 FYNNEI come from the germline V gene. V was cut by 1 base and J by 5 bases, with 8 bases left in between. CDR3 nucleotide sequence: TGTGCCAGCAGTGAAGAGGCGTGGGAGACCCAGTACTTC. The encoded protein is CASSEEAWETQYF.

V is TRBV19 and J is TRBJ1-2; D call uncertain. Trimming took 5 bases from V and 0 from J, leaving 10 bases between them. Germline V gene lookup returns CDR1 LNHDA and CDR2 SQIVND (reference sequence). The CDR3 extends over 14 amino acids. This chain's CDR3 is CASSYGRANYGYTF. CDR3 bases: TGTGCCAGTAGTTACGGAAGAGCTAACTATGGCTACACCTTC.